These 21 T cell receptor beta chains were sequenced from one sample in a study of cytotoxic CD8 clonotypes in ibrutinib-treated CLL. Only in-frame clones appear in the TCRdb table, and some are missing; sequencing was by immunoSEQ multiplex PCR. The sample includes about 200,000 clones, roughly 77% of them seen just once. Sequencing used PBMCs, obtained after 12 months of ibrutinib treatment. These receptors were collected from a human donor with chronic lymphocytic leukemia.

V usage is TRBV27 and J usage is TRBJ2-7; 10 nucleotides match TRBD2. The CDR3 is 13 amino acids. J lost 4 bases, V lost 8 bases, and 5 bases had no gene match. Germline CDR1 and CDR2: MNHEY and SMNVEV (reference sequence). The CDR3 DNA is TGTGCCAGCGGAGCGGGAGGGCCTTACGAGCAGTACTTC. This codes for CASGAGGPYEQYF.

This chain uses TRBV2 with TRBJ2-7; 9 nucleotides line up with TRBD1. The J segment lost 0 bases and the V segment lost 10 bases, leaving 4 bases of the junction unmatched. The CDR3 contains 13 residues. Germline loops: CDR1 SNHLY, CDR2 FYNNEI. This chain's CDR3 is CANRQGGSYEQYF. The CDR3, as DNA: TGTGCCAACCGACAGGGGGGCTCCTACGAGCAGTACTTC. Full variable domain (remainder filled in from reference TRBV2 and TRBJ2-7): EPEVTQTPSHQVTQMGQEVILRCVPISNHLYFYWYRQILGQKVEFLVSFYNNEISEKSEIFDDQFSVERPDGSNFTLKIRSTKLEDSAMYFCANRQGGSYEQYFGPGTRLTVT.

The chain combines TRBV27 with TRBJ2-2; 7 bases agree with TRBD1. The ends lost 4 bases at V and 5 bases at J; junction bases unmatched: 7. Per the germline V gene, CDR1 is MNHEY and CDR2 is SMNVEV (reference sequence). The CDR3 is 15 residues long. The CDR3 DNA follows: TGTGCCAGCAGTTCAAAGGGGGCAAGGACCGGGGAGCTGTTTTTT. This codes for CASSSKGARTGELFF.

The chain employs TRBV2 and TRBJ1-5; no clear D. CDR1 and CDR2 from the germline V gene are SNHLY and FYNNEI. V was pared by 2 bases and J by 0 bases, with 5 bases between. The CDR3 has 14 amino acids. In DNA, the CDR3 is TGTGCCAGCAGTGAATCCCATAGCAATCAGCCCCAGCATTTT. It codes for CASSESHSNQPQHF.

The genes are TRBV28 and TRBJ2-1, with no clear D. V lost 4 bases to trimming and J lost 0 bases, with 16 bases between them. Per germline, CDR1 MDHEN and CDR2 SYDVKM. The CDR3 has 17 amino acids. CDR3 region: CASSSYRAVSSYNEQFF. CDR3 nucleotides: TGTGCCAGCAGTTCATATAGGGCCGTTAGCTCCTACAATGAGCAGTTCTTC.

This clone was seen a few times. The V and J genes are TRBV6-5 and TRBJ2-3; D is ambiguous. Trimming took 2 bases from V and 7 from J, leaving 4 bases between them. The V gene's germline CDR1 is MNHEY and CDR2 SVGAGI. CDR3 length: 11 amino acids. The CDR3 loop is CASSYGNTQYF. In DNA, the CDR3 is TGTGCCAGCAGTTACGGAAATACGCAGTATTTT.

The gene calls are TRBV7-2 and TRBJ2-2; 7 bases are a match to TRBD1. This CDR3 comprises 16 residues. The ends lost 3 bases at V and 0 bases at J; junction bases unmatched: 4. The germline V gene encodes CDR1 SGHTA and CDR2 FQGNSA. In DNA, the CDR3 is TGTGCCAGCAGCTTGAGGGACAGATCGAACACCGGGGAGCTGTTTTTT. As protein: CASSLRDRSNTGELFF. The full variable domain, rest sourced from reference TRBV7-2 and TRBJ2-2, is GAGVSQSPSNKVTEKGKDVELRCDPISGHTALYWYRQSLGQGLEFLIYFQGNSAPDKSGLPSDRFSAERTGGSVSTLTIQRTQQEDSAVYLCASSLRDRSNTGELFFGEGSRLTVL.

V and J are TRBV5-1 and TRBJ2-3, with 7 nucleotides matching TRBD1. The junction had 7 bases not matched to a gene; V was cut back by 0 bases and J by 0 bases. Germline CDR1 reads SGHRS; CDR2 reads YFSETQ. This CDR3 is 17 amino acids long. The CDR3 DNA reads as TGCGCCAGCAGCTTGGGGGACAGCCGTCCTAGCACAGATACGCAGTATTTT. Encoded protein: CASSLGDSRPSTDTQYF.

The genes are TRBV29-1 and TRBJ1-4; 7 bases map to TRBD1. The trim removed 3 bases at V and 8 bases at J, leaving 6 bases unmatched. CDR3 size: 13 residues. Germline values: CDR1 SQVTM, CDR2 ANQGSEA. CDR3 residues: CSVEGQLGEKLFF. The CDR3 DNA reads TGCAGCGTTGAGGGACAGTTAGGAGAAAAACTGTTTTTT. The full variable domain, in which reference TRBV29-1 and TRBJ1-4 provide the parts outside the CDR3, is SAVISQKPSRDICQRGTSLTIQCQVDSQVTMMFWYRQQPGQSLTLIATANQGSEATYESGFVIDKFPISRPNLTFSTLTVSNMSPEDSSIYLCSVEGQLGEKLFFGSGTQLSVL.

This chain links TRBV20-1 with TRBJ2-7, with a possible D match to TRBD1 (5 bases). The CDR3 is 10 residues long. Deletions cut 6 bases from V and 6 bases from J, with 9 bases between. The germline gives CDR1 DFQATT, CDR2 SNEGSKA (reference sequence). The CDR3, as DNA: TGCAGTGCCAGGGCCCCCGAGCAGTACTTC. Its protein is CSARAPEQYF.

The chain combines TRBV2 with TRBJ1-5, with D perhaps matching TRBD1 (6 bases). CDR1 SNHLY and CDR2 FYNNEI come from the germline V gene. The CDR3 length is 15 residues. V shed 7 bases and J shed 2 bases, with 15 bases lying between them. Here the CDR3 reads CASTGAAGGNQPQHF. CDR3 nucleotide sequence: TGTGCCAGCACCGGCGCCGCAGGGGGCAATCAGCCCCAGCATTTT. Full variable domain (rest looked up from reference TRBV2 and TRBJ1-5): EPEVTQTPSHQVTQMGQEVILRCVPISNHLYFYWYRQILGQKVEFLVSFYNNEISEKSEIFDDQFSVERPDGSNFTLKIRSTKLEDSAMYFCASTGAAGGNQPQHFGDGTRLSIL.

This sequence joins TRBV19 and TRBJ2-5; D is uncertain. V was cut by 5 bases and J by 4 bases, with 11 bases left in between. There are 13 residues in the CDR3. Germline CDR1 is LNHDA and CDR2 is SQIVND (reference sequence). DNA for the CDR3: TGTGCCAGTAGTGTAACATACGGAGAGACCCAGTACTTC. This gives the protein CASSVTYGETQYF.

The chain couples TRBV5-1 to TRBJ1-1; TRBD1 agrees at 9 bases. The junction had 8 bases not matched to a gene; V was cut back by 7 bases and J by 4 bases. Germline CDR1 is SGHRS and CDR2 is YFSETQ. The CDR3 consists of 14 residues. This CDR3 reads CASLQGAGSTEAFF. The CDR3 DNA reads TGCGCCAGCCTACAGGGGGCTGGGAGCACTGAAGCTTTCTTT.

This clone was found a few times. The chain couples TRBV18 to TRBJ2-7; 8 positions match TRBD2. V lost 5 bases to trimming and J lost 2 bases; unmatched junction nucleotides: 14. This CDR3 has 17 amino acids. Germline V CDR1 and CDR2: KGHSH, LQKENI. The CDR3 loop reads CASSTTISGSNAYEQYF. DNA for the CDR3: TGTGCCAGCTCAACTACGATAAGCGGGAGTAACGCCTACGAGCAGTACTTC.

The gene calls are TRBV30 and TRBJ1-3; the D gene is possibly TRBD1 (6 bases). In germline, CDR1 is GTSNPN, CDR2 SVGIG (reference sequence). V was cut by 8 bases and J by 4 bases, with 18 bases left in between. The CDR3 spans 14 residues. The CDR3 spells CAGHRDNTGNTIYF. The CDR3 DNA sequence: TGTGCCGGACACCGGGACAATACAGGAAACACCATATATTTT.

The V gene is TRBV6-5, the J gene TRBJ2-7; D is uncertain. CDR1 is MNHEY and CDR2 is SVGAGI in the germline V gene. The CDR3 runs to 13 residues. V dropped 2 bases and J dropped 1 base, with 6 bases sitting between them. The CDR3 DNA reads TGTGCCAGCAGTTACCGGGTATCCTACGAGCAGTACTTC. Translation gives CASSYRVSYEQYF.

V gene TRBV7-9 combines with J gene TRBJ1-3; D gene unclear. This CDR3 region has 17 residues. V was clipped by 1 base and J by 1 base, with 14 bases between them. Germline V lookup: CDR1 SEHNR, CDR2 FQNEAQ (reference sequence). CDR3 loop: CASSLEWRGVSGNTIYF. The CDR3 DNA reads TGTGCCAGCAGCTTAGAATGGCGGGGAGTTTCTGGAAACACCATATATTTT.

The V call is TRBV28, the J call TRBJ1-2, with D perhaps matching TRBD1 (6 bases). This CDR3 spans 13 amino acids. Per germline, CDR1 MDHEN and CDR2 SYDVKM. V shed 6 bases and J shed 9 bases, with 17 bases lying between them. The CDR3 here is CASRTSQGDSYTF. The CDR3 DNA is TGTGCCAGCAGGACGTCACAGGGCGATAGCTACACCTTC.

The rearrangement joins TRBV7-2 to TRBJ1-4, with D possibly matching TRBD1 (5 bases). Trimming cost V 5 bases and J 11 bases, with 18 bases left between them. The CDR3 has 14 residues. Germline V CDR1 and CDR2: SGHTA, FQGNSA. The CDR3 reads CASSRTGDVRKLFF. CDR3 in DNA: TGTGCCAGCAGCCGCACCGGGGACGTGAGGAAACTGTTTTTT.

The chain links TRBV4-3 to TRBJ2-1; TRBD2 matches 8 bases. Trimming took 4 bases from V and 4 from J; bases not matched to a gene: 18. CDR3 size: 19 residues. CDR1 and CDR2 (germline): LGHNA, YSLEER. The CDR3 spells CASSLFYGSASGPYNEQFF. The CDR3 DNA sequence: TGCGCCAGCAGCCTATTTTACGGGAGTGCTAGCGGGCCTTACAATGAGCAGTTCTTC.

The chain combines TRBV27 with TRBJ2-2, with 8 nucleotides matching TRBD1. The CDR3 is 15 amino acids. The trim removed 6 bases at V and 1 base at J, leaving 4 bases unmatched. Germline V gives CDR1 MNHEY, CDR2 SMNVEV (reference sequence). The CDR3 DNA reads TGTGCCAGCAGATACAGGGGGTTGAACACCGGGGAGCTGTTTTTT. Its translation is CASRYRGLNTGELFF.